This TCR beta chain emerged from a study of control samples from healthy donors and cancer patients. Libraries were prepared by immunoSEQ multiplex PCR; TCRdb keeps only in-frame clonotypes and omits some of them. The data contain roughly 100,000 clones, approximately 90% of them singletons. On this clone itself: Other DNA sequences within the sample encode an identical CDR3.

CDR1 and CDR2 from the germline V gene are SGHRS and YFSETQ. V gave up 0 bases and J gave up 3 bases, with 12 bases separating them. The CDR3 covers 15 residues. The V call is TRBV5-1, the J call TRBJ1-2; D gene unclear. Sequenced material: blood. This sequence was found in a woman aged 25 to 39 in good health. The CDR3 reads CASSLDGSGDYGYTF. CDR3 sequence (DNA): TGCGCCAGCAGCTTGGATGGGAGCGGTGACTATGGCTACACCTTC.